A selection of T cell receptor beta chains follows, all from one sample in a study of beta chain features in type 1 diabetes. Assay: immunoSEQ multiplex PCR; the TCRdb copy retains only in-frame clones and omits some. The table has about 290,000 clones, roughly 8% seen once; the top ten hold 1%. Material for sequencing was central memory CD4+ T cells from blood. The receptors come from a young woman in good health. Both conserved end residues are part of each CDR3. A D gene is named only where the DNA matches it firmly. Clone sizes are given selectively: once, few, many, or a class where the clone is expanded.

d_call,clone_size,v_call,j_call,cdr3_aa,cdr3_nt
TRBD2,.,TRBV7-2,TRBJ2-5,CASSFFEAGGPRTQYF,TGTGCCAGCAGCTTTTTCGAAGCGGGAGGGCCCCGGACCCAGTACTTC
.,many,TRBV5-1,TRBJ2-7,CASSRGTAAEVYEQYF,TGCGCCAGCAGCCGTGGGACCGCGGCTGAGGTCTACGAGCAGTACTTC
.,few,TRBV6-6,TRBJ1-1,CASSYSGASAAFF,TGTGCCAGCAGTTATTCGGGGGCCTCGGCTGCTTTCTTT
.,few,TRBV7-3,TRBJ2-5,CASSLREKETQYF,TGTGCCAGCAGCTTACGAGAGAAAGAGACCCAGTACTTC
.,once,TRBV5-1,TRBJ1-2,CASSLGPIYGYTF,TGCGCCAGCAGCCTCGGCCCCATCTATGGCTACACCTTC
.,few,TRBV6-4,TRBJ1-2,CASSRGINYGYTF,TGTGCCAGCAGCCGGGGCATCAACTATGGCTACACCTTC
.,.,TRBV10-3,TRBJ1-5,CAISAQASGNQPQHF,TGTGCCATCAGTGCTCAGGCCAGCGGCAATCAGCCCCAGCATTTT
.,.,TRBV6-1,TRBJ2-5,CASSEPSIGTQYF,TGTGCCAGCAGTGAACCGTCTATCGGGACCCAGTACTTC
.,.,TRBV7-9,TRBJ1-1,CASRTLGGWTEAFF,TGTGCCAGCAGAACCCTCGGGGGCTGGACTGAAGCTTTCTTT
.,.,TRBV30,TRBJ1-1,CAWIPRTAGAMNTEAFF,TGTGCCTGGATCCCGAGAACCGCGGGGGCCATGAACACTGAAGCTTTCTTT
.,few,TRBV27,TRBJ2-1,CASYTPGRLPNEQFF,TGTGCCAGCTATACCCCGGGACGGCTACCCAATGAGCAGTTCTTC
.,few,TRBV9,TRBJ1-1,CASSVGIGRDGTEAFF,TGTGCCAGCAGCGTAGGGATCGGGCGGGACGGGACTGAAGCTTTCTTT
TRBD2,many,TRBV10-3,TRBJ2-5,CAISESGGEQETQYF,TGTGCCATCAGTGAATCGGGAGGGGAGCAAGAGACCCAGTACTTC
.,few,TRBV28,TRBJ1-5,CASSLRGPGQPQHF,TGTGCCAGCAGTTTACGGGGGCCCGGACAGCCCCAGCATTTT
TRBD1,.,TRBV28,TRBJ2-1,CASSSLTGGSYNEQFF,TGTGCCAGCAGTTCATTGACAGGGGGCTCCTACAATGAGCAGTTCTTC
.,.,TRBV7-9,TRBJ2-3,CASSTALTRSDTQYF,TGTGCCAGCAGCACGGCTTTGACCAGATCAGATACGCAGTATTTT
.,.,TRBV7-2,TRBJ2-7,CASSAQGALPNEQYF,TGTGCCAGCAGCGCCCAGGGTGCACTGCCCAACGAGCAGTACTTC
.,.,TRBV5-4,TRBJ2-7,CASRPTMTSAGEQYF,TGTGCCAGCAGACCCACCATGACTAGTGCGGGTGAGCAGTACTTC
.,.,TRBV4-2,TRBJ2-7,CASSQDAERRNEQYF,TGTGCCAGCAGCCAAGACGCGGAGCGGAGGAACGAGCAGTACTTC
TRBD1,.,TRBV11-3,TRBJ2-3,CASSSTGGAAGTQYF,TGTGCCAGCAGCTCGACAGGGGGCGCAGCAGGTACGCAGTATTTT
.,few,TRBV7-9,TRBJ1-3,CASNRELGISGNTIYF,TGTGCCAGCAACAGGGAGCTGGGTATATCTGGAAACACCATATATTTT
.,few,TRBV7-2,TRBJ1-6,CASSSLQGRESPLHF,TGTGCCAGCAGCTCTCTCCAGGGGAGGGAATCACCCCTCCACTTT